These 4 T cell receptor beta chains share one sample of origin, sequenced in a study of spatial heterogeneity in lung cancer. TCRdb processed the 5' RACE reads anew with MiXCR; each CDR3 protein has one entry. The sample has roughly 25,000 distinct CDR3 sequences; roughly 13% are singletons. Time point given: sample taken at primary tumor resection. Whole RNA from tumor, nontumor lung or frozen PBMC was sequenced unsorted. This sample comprised PBMCs, obtained at surgery. The receptors derive from a female donor with early-stage non-small cell lung cancer.

The sample holds many counts of this clonotype. The chain has TRBV9 and TRBJ2-7; no firm D call. The CDR3 totals 13 residues. Germline V CDR1 and CDR2: SGDLS, YYNGEE. The V gene lost 3 bases and the J gene lost 0 bases, with 7 bases spanning the gap. CDR3 coding DNA: TGTGCCAGCAGCGATAGTACCTCCTACGAGCAGTACTTC. It translates to CASSDSTSYEQYF.

In this sample, this clonotype turned up many times. V and J are TRBV24-1 and TRBJ2-5; possibly TRBD1 for D (6 bases). Germline assignment: CDR1 KGHDR and CDR2 SFDVKD. This CDR3 contains 15 residues. V shed 7 bases and J shed 0 bases, with 14 bases lying between them. CDR3 DNA sequence: TGTGCCACCAGACAGGGTCGCGAGTACCAAGAGACCCAGTACTTC. The encoded protein is CATRQGREYQETQYF.

Ten or more counts support this clonotype. This rearrangement joins TRBV19 to TRBJ1-1, with 9 bases lining up with TRBD1. Trimming at V came to 5 bases and at J to 1 base, leaving 11 bases not matched to a gene. This CDR3 region has 17 residues. Germline V CDR1 and CDR2: LNHDA, SQIVND (reference sequence). CDR3 protein: CASSFNSGTGPNTEAFF. CDR3 coding DNA: TGTGCCAGTAGTTTTAACTCCGGGACAGGGCCGAACACTGAAGCTTTCTTT.

This clonotype was detected a few times. The gene calls are TRBV28 and TRBJ1-1; D uncertain. CDR1 is MDHEN and CDR2 is SYDVKM in the germline V gene. This CDR3 has 14 amino acids. Trimming cost V 2 bases and J 2 bases, with 9 bases left between them. For the CDR3, the DNA is TGTGCCAGCAGTTTAGTGACCAGTAACACTGAAGCTTTCTTT. Translation: CASSLVTSNTEAFF.